The following is a T cell receptor beta chain sequence with its context. This sample is drawn from a study of cytomegalovirus exposure and HLA in healthy donors. The ends were cut back, 9 bases at V and 11 bases at J, with 22 bases in the middle. CDR1 and CDR2 from the germline V gene are SNHLY and FYNNEI. The CDR3 consists of 13 residues. The PCR was carried out with 60 Vbeta primers and 13 Jbeta primers. Using immunoSEQ multiplex PCR, the repertoire was profiled, and TCRdb retains in-frame clones only, with some absent. The sample contains 150,000 or so clones, 70% to 80% of which appear only once. The sequenced material came from PBMCs. The clonotype was recovered from a woman aged 40 to 50 in good health and CMV-seronegative. The chain is built from TRBV2 and TRBJ1-1; D perhaps matches TRBD1 (5 bases). The CDR3 loop reads CASPQGPLYSAFF. The CDR3 DNA is TGTGCCAGTCCTCAGGGCCCACTCTATTCGGCTTTCTTT. Variable domain in full (rest from reference TRBV2 and TRBJ1-1): EPEVTQTPSHQVTQMGQEVILRCVPISNHLYFYWYRQILGQKVEFLVSFYNNEISEKSEIFDDQFSVERPDGSNFTLKIRSTKLEDSAMYFCASPQGPLYSAFFGQGTRLTVV.